The entry below describes one T cell receptor (beta chain). The sample is drawn from a study of CD8+ T cells in alopecia areata. The CDR3 is made up of 14 amino acids. V was clipped by 4 bases and J by 7 bases, with 14 bases between them. Germline V gene data show CDR1 as SGHNT and CDR2 as YYREEE (reference sequence). Isolated RNA was reverse transcribed into cDNA used as the sequencing template. Libraries were prepared by immunoSEQ multiplex PCR; TCRdb keeps only in-frame clonotypes and omits some of them. The data contain about 150,000 clones, under 60% of them singletons. J is TRBJ2-2 and V is TRBV5-4; possibly TRBD2 for D (6 bases). Sequenced here: CD4+ T cells sorted from blood, sampled at week 0. The TCR originated in a human donor with alopecia areata. CDR3 residues: CASSTGRGNGELFF. The CDR3 DNA reads as TGTGCCAGCAGCACGGGACGGGGGAACGGGGAGCTGTTTTTT.